This T cell receptor (beta chain) was found in a study of CD8 T cells in Susac syndrome. The CDR3 is 11 residues long. Looked up from germline, CDR1 is DFQATT and CDR2 is SNEGSKA (reference sequence). The V end was cut by 6 bases, the J end by 2 bases, with 5 bases between. RNA totalling roughly 0.45 to 1 ug underwent reverse transcription with random hexamers. Multiplex immunoSEQ PCR targeted 54 Vbeta and 13 Jbeta TCR beta segments. One entry per CDR3 protein, called by TCRdb with MiXCR from the immunoSEQ multiplex PCR reads. Of more than 100,000 distinct CDR3 sequences listed, around 96% are singletons. Blood CD8+ and CD4+ T cells underwent high-throughput TCR beta sequencing. The TEMRA cells underwent FACS enrichment, while the CD8+ and CD4+ T cells underwent negative isolation.

Sequencing was performed on CD4+ T cells from PBMCs. This clonotype was sampled from a human donor in good health. The chain couples TRBV20-1 to TRBJ2-1; no firm D call. CDR3 sequence reads: CSALPYNEQFF. CDR3 coding DNA: TGCAGTGCGCTCCCCTACAATGAGCAGTTCTTC.